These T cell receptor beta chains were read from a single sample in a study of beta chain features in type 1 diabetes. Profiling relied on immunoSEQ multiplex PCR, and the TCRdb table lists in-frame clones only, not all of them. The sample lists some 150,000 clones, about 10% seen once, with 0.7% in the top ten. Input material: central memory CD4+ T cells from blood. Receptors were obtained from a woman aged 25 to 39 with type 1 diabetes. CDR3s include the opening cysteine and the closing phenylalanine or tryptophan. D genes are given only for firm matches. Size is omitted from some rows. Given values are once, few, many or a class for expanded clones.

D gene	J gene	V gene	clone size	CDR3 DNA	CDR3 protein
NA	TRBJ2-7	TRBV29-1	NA	TGCAGCGTTGCATGGGACACCTACTACGAGCAGTACTTC	CSVAWDTYYEQYF
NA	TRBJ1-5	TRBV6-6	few	TGTGCCAGCAAGGAGTTTAACAATCAGCCCCAGCATTTT	CASKEFNNQPQHF
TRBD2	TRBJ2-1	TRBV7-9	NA	TGTGCCAGCAGCCCGGGCGGGAGCTCCTACAATGAGCAGTTCTTC	CASSPGGSSYNEQFF
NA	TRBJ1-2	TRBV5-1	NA	TGCGCCAGCAGCCCCGGGACACTGGGCTACACCTTC	CASSPGTLGYTF
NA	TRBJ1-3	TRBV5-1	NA	TGCGCCAGCAGACAGGGAACTACTGGAAACACCATATATTTT	CASRQGTTGNTIYF
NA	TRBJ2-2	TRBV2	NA	TGTGCCAGCACCTTGAACACCGGGGAGCTGTTTTTT	CASTLNTGELFF
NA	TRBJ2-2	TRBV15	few	TGTGCTCCACGGGGGCGGGAGCGGGCCACCGGGGAGCTGTTTTTT	CAPRGRERATGELFF
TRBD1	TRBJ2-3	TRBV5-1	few	TGCGCCAGCAGCTTGGTTGCCGGGACAGGGGTTGGAACAGATACGCAGTATTTT	CASSLVAGTGVGTDTQYF
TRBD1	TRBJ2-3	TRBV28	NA	TGTGCCAGCAGTGGGGGACAGGGGACAGATACGCAGTATTTT	CASSGGQGTDTQYF
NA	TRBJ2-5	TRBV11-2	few	TGTGCCAGCAGCTCACAGGGTAGTGGAAAGACCCAGTACTTC	CASSSQGSGKTQYF
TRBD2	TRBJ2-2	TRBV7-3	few	TGTGCCAGCAGCTCCCAAGGGGAGGGCACCGGGGAGCTGTTTTTT	CASSSQGEGTGELFF
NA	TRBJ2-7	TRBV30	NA	TGTGCCTGGAGTGCCTCTCGGACCGGGACAGCTAGCGAGCAATACTTC	CAWSASRTGTASEQYF
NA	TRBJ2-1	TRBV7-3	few	TGTGCCAGCAGCTTTAATCCAGGACTAACGACCAATGAGCAGTTCTTC	CASSFNPGLTTNEQFF
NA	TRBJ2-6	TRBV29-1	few	TGCAGCGTTCAGGGGAGCTCTGGGGCCAACGTCCTGACTTTC	CSVQGSSGANVLTF
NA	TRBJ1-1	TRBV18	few	TGTGCCAGCTCACCATCACAGATGAACACTGAAGCTTTCTTT	CASSPSQMNTEAFF
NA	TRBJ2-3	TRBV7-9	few	TGTGCCAGCAGCTTAGGCCCTCGGAGAAGCACAGATACGCAGTATTTT	CASSLGPRRSTDTQYF
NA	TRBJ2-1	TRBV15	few	TGTGCCACCAGCAGCGGGAGAGGCAATGAGCAGTTCTTC	CATSSGRGNEQFF
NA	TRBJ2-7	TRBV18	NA	TGTGCCAGCTCACCAGCGAGGTACTACGAGCAGTACTTC	CASSPARYYEQYF
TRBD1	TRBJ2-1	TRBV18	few	TGTGCCAGCTCACCCGCGACAGGGTCTAGTCTGGGTGAGCAGTTCTTC	CASSPATGSSLGEQFF
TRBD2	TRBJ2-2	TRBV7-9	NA	TGTGCCAGCAGCCCCGGTCGTAGCGGGCCGTCCTGGGCCGGGGAGCTGTTTTTT	CASSPGRSGPSWAGELFF
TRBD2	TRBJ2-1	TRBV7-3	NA	TGTGCCAGCAGCCTGAGCGGGACCTCCTACAATGAGCAGTTCTTC	CASSLSGTSYNEQFF
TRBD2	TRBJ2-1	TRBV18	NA	TGTGCCAGCTCACCCGGGACTAGCGGACTCAATGAGCAGTTCTTC	CASSPGTSGLNEQFF
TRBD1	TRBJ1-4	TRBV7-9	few	TGTGCCAGCAGCTTAAGCCAGGGGGTTGAAAAACTGTTTTTT	CASSLSQGVEKLFF
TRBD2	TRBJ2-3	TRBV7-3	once	TGTGCCAGCAGCTTACGGGGCGGGAGGGGCACAGATACGCAGTATTTT	CASSLRGGRGTDTQYF
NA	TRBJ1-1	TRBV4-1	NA	TGCGCCAGCAGCCAAGTCGGGGTCCGAATGAACACTGAAGCTTTCTTT	CASSQVGVRMNTEAFF
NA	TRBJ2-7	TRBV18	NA	TGTGCCAGCTCCCCGGACTCGTACGAGCAGTACTTC	CASSPDSYEQYF
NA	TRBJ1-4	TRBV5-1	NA	TGCGCCAGCAGCTCGGGTTTTAATGAAAAACTGTTTTTT	CASSSGFNEKLFF
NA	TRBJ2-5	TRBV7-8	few	TGTGCCAGCAGTCGGGACTCTCAAGAGACCCAGTACTTC	CASSRDSQETQYF
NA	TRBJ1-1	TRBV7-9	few	TGTGCCAGCAGCTTCGGACACCTCAACACTGAAGCTTTCTTT	CASSFGHLNTEAFF
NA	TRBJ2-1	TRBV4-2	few	TGTGCCAGCAGCCAAGCACTAGGAGAGGGCAATGAGCAGTTCTTC	CASSQALGEGNEQFF
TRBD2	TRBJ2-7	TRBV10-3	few	TGTGCCATCAGGGGGACTAGCGGGAGGAGCGACGAGCAGTACTTC	CAIRGTSGRSDEQYF
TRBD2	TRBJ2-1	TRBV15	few	TGTGCCATCACTTACGGACTAGCGGGAGCAAATGAGCAGTTCTTC	CAITYGLAGANEQFF
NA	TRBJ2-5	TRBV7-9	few	TGTGCCAGCAGCTTGTCCTTGACCCAGTACTTC	CASSLSLTQYF
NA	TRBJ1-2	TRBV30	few	TGTGCCTGGAGCTCGCAGGGTCCCGGCTACACCTTC	CAWSSQGPGYTF
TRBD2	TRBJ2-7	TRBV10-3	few	TGTGCCGCCAGGACTAGCGGGATCTACGAGCAGTACTTC	CAARTSGIYEQYF
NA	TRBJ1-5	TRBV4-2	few	TGTGCCAGCAGCCCCCGGGGAGATCAGCCCCAGCATTTT	CASSPRGDQPQHF
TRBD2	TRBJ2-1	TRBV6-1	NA	TGTGCCAGCAGTCCCCCGGGGGGTAGCGAGGTTGAGCAGTTCTTC	CASSPPGGSEVEQFF
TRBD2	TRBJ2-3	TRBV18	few	TGTGCCAGCTCACCACCGACTAGCGGGAGTTACGATACGCAGTATTTT	CASSPPTSGSYDTQYF
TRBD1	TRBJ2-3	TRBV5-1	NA	TGCGCCAGCAGCTCACAGGGGGACGGCACAGATACGCAGTATTTT	CASSSQGDGTDTQYF
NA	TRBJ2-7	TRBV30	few	TGTGCCTGGAGCAGACAGGACTACGAGCAGTACTTC	CAWSRQDYEQYF
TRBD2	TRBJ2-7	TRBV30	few	TGTGCCTGGAGAGGGACTAGCGGGTTCACATACGAGCAGTACTTC	CAWRGTSGFTYEQYF
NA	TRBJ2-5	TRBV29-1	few	TGCAGCGTCGGGGTCCAAGAGACCCAGTACTTC	CSVGVQETQYF
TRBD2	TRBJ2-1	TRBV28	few	TGTGCCAGCAGTTTAGCGGGAGATCTGAATGAGCAGTTCTTC	CASSLAGDLNEQFF
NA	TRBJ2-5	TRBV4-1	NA	TGCGCCAGCAGCCAAGACCAGAACAAACAAGAGACCCAGTACTTC	CASSQDQNKQETQYF
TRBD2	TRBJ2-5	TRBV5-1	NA	TGCGCCAGCAGTTGGGCGGGAGGAGAAGAGACCCAGTACTTC	CASSWAGGEETQYF
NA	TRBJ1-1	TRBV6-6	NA	TGTGCCAGCAGTTTTACTCAGGGGAACACTGAAGCTTTCTTT	CASSFTQGNTEAFF
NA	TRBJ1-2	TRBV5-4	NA	TGTGCCAGCAGCTCCTCCGAGAGGGATTATGGCTACACCTTC	CASSSSERDYGYTF